This TCR beta chain was recorded in a study of a mutant IDH1 vaccine in newly diagnosed glioma. The wider study: A roughly 62% male, about 38% female split and a mean age of roughly 37 years characterized treated patients.

Points on this clone: Its target is not known.

Clones were sequenced by immunoSEQ multiplex PCR, and TCRdb holds only the in-frame ones, with some missing. The sample records under 85,000 clones, approximately 89% being singletons. J was trimmed by 3 bases and V by 11 bases; bases with no gene match: 3. CDR3 length: 11 residues. Per the germline V gene, CDR1 is SNHLY and CDR2 is FYNNEI. Time point specified: week 23, last vaccination. Every vaccine dose comprised 300 ug of mutant IDH1 20-mer peptide plus topical imiquimod. The receptor was isolated from a woman aged 45-60 years with glioma. The source material was PBMCs, sampled from a glioma patient whose treatment included an IDH1 peptide vaccine. This chain connects TRBV2 to TRBJ2-7, with 8 bases lining up with TRBD1. The CDR3 DNA follows: TGTGCCGCCGGACAGGGCTACGAGCAGTACTTC. This encodes CAAGQGYEQYF.